This entry concerns a single T cell receptor beta chain. Authors' data handling: The assay estimated nucleated cells by amplifying reference gene primers. Generated by immunoSEQ multiplex PCR, the TCRdb table keeps only in-frame clones and is missing some. V, J and clone size are those of that table, while D and trimming were read from the DNA. The repertoire includes about 150,000 clones, approximately 81% of them detected once, and about 14% sits in the top ten. This sample was taken from a study of blood T cell repertoires in COVID-19. Overall study context: Some COVID-19 samples were acute and others convalescent; all came from the United States, Italy and Spain. T cells, B-cell-depleted T cells, or PBMCs provided the cDNA or gDNA that served as material.

The V end lost 1 base, the J end lost 3 bases, and 9 bases lay between the germline ends. The CDR3 is made up of 13 amino acids. The germline V gene has CDR1 GTSNPN and CDR2 SVGIG (reference sequence). Sequenced: peripheral blood. This clonotype was sampled from a man aged 18 to 29 with active or convalescent COVID-19. The rearrangement joins TRBV30 to TRBJ1-2; maybe TRBD1 (6 bases). CDR3 loop: CAWSGGRHYGYTF. The CDR3 DNA reads TGTGCCTGGAGTGGGGGGCGCCACTATGGCTACACCTTC.